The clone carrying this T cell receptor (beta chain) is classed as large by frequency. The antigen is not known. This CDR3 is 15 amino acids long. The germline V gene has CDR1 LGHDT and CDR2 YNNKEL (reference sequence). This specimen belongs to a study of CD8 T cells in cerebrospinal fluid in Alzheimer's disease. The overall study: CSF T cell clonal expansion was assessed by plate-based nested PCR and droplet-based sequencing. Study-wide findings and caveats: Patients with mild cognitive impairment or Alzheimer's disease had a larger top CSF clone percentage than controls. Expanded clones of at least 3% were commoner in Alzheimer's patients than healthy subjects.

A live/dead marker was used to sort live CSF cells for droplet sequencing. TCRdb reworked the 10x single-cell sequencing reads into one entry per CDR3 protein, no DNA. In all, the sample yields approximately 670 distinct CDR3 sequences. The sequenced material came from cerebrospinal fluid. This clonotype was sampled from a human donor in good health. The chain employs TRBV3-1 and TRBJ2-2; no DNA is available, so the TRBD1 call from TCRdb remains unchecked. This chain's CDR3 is CASSPGTGDTGELFF.